The source of this T cell receptor beta chain is a study of human T cells and chemical hapten exposure. The V gene's germline CDR1 is MGHRA and CDR2 YSYEKL. The ends were cut back, 5 bases at V and 5 bases at J, with 18 bases in the middle. The CDR3 covers 15 residues. Described time point: patch test 3, about 24 weeks after DPC sensitization. Sample treatment: therapeutic diphenylcyclopropenone sensitization with weekly scalp DPC. Each patch test followed a blood draw. Original processing methods: 100,000 or so TCRs per sample was the median, with a range of roughly 23,224 to 750,000. TCRdb called the RACE reads again in MiXCR, with one record for every CDR3 protein. Clone size and V and J calls follow TCRdb, not the original study. The sample lists about 84,000 distinct CDR3 sequences; 9.5% to 14% were seen once. This clonotype came up many times.

Here the sequenced sample was whole blood, taken in connection with sensitization to the hapten diphenylcyclopropenone (DPC). The chain uses TRBV4-1 and TRBJ1-2, with TRBD1 as a possible D gene (5 bases). The sequence was collected from a woman in her forties or fifties with alopecia areata. Some clones in this sample may be carry-over from other donors' samples. CDR3 sequence: CASSSDPGGGYGYTF. CDR3 in DNA: TGCGCCAGCAGCTCGGACCCCGGCGGGGGGTATGGCTACACCTTC.